These T cell receptor beta chains were read from a single sample in a study of blood T cell repertoires in COVID-19. Sequencing used immunoSEQ multiplex PCR; TCRdb keeps in-frame clones, though not all of them. The profile covers some 280,000 clones, with just under 85% appearing a single time and 4% to 5% taken by the ten largest. Material: peripheral blood. These receptors were obtained from a woman in her forties or fifties with active or convalescent COVID-19. CDR3s include the opening cysteine and the closing phenylalanine or tryptophan. Fields, in order: CDR3 length, J gene, D gene, clone size, V gene, CDR3 protein, CDR3 DNA. D genes are given only for firm matches. Only some rows state a clone size, as once, few, many or a class for expanded clones.

>15|TRBJ1-2|TRBD1|-|TRBV6-6
CASSYSDRVNYGYTF
TGTGCCAGCAGTTACTCTGACAGGGTCAACTATGGCTACACCTTC
>19|TRBJ1-2|-|-|TRBV5-4
CASSSGLSSRGIWVYGYTF
TGTGCCAGCAGTTCGGGCCTCTCGTCCCGGGGAATTTGGGTATATGGCTACACCTTC
>13|TRBJ1-2|-|-|TRBV7-3
CASSRTGMDGYTF
TGTGCCAGCAGCCGAACAGGAATGGATGGCTACACCTTC
>13|TRBJ2-1|TRBD2|-|TRBV30
CAGSSGNHNEQFF
TGTGCCGGGTCTAGCGGGAACCACAATGAGCAGTTCTTC
>15|TRBJ2-7|-|few|TRBV7-6
CASSLAGSGFYEQYF
TGTGCCAGCAGCTTAGCAGGTTCGGGGTTCTACGAGCAGTACTTC
>13|TRBJ1-5|-|once|TRBV29-1
CSVVGGPHQPQHF
TGCAGCGTTGTGGGGGGGCCCCATCAGCCCCAGCATTTT
>16|TRBJ2-7|TRBD2|-|TRBV7-6
CASSPTAGVSGDEQYF
TGTGCCAGCAGCCCTACTGCGGGAGTTTCGGGAGACGAGCAGTACTTC
>16|TRBJ2-1|TRBD1|-|TRBV27
CASSSMDRGAYNEQFF
TGTGCCAGCAGTTCAATGGACAGGGGCGCCTACAATGAGCAGTTCTTC
>15|TRBJ2-4|TRBD1|-|TRBV28
CASSLGQLAKNIQYF
TGTGCCAGCAGTTTGGGACAGTTAGCCAAAAACATTCAGTACTTC
>12|TRBJ2-3|-|-|TRBV2
CASRGGEDTQYF
TGTGCCAGCAGAGGGGGTGAAGATACGCAGTATTTT
>15|TRBJ2-1|TRBD2|-|TRBV20-1
CSASPLAGNWNEQFF
TGCAGTGCTAGTCCTCTAGCGGGGAACTGGAATGAGCAGTTCTTC
>19|TRBJ2-3|TRBD2|-|TRBV7-6
CASSSGLAGVSPFTDTQYF
TGTGCCAGCAGCTCCGGACTAGCGGGAGTTAGTCCCTTCACAGATACGCAGTATTTT
>16|TRBJ2-5|TRBD2|-|TRBV5-1
CASSTALAGGGETQYF
TGCGCCAGCAGCACCGCTTTAGCGGGAGGGGGGGAGACCCAGTACTTC
>15|TRBJ2-2|TRBD2|-|TRBV7-7
CASSRISGMIGELFF
TGTGCCAGCAGCCGGATTAGCGGGATGATCGGGGAGCTGTTTTTT
>13|TRBJ2-7|-|-|TRBV10-1
CASSESIGAAPRF
TGCGCCAGCAGTGAGTCGATTGGGGCAGCCCCCCGCTTC
>13|TRBJ1-1|-|-|TRBV9
CASSDSPNTEAFF
TGTGCCAGCAGCGACAGCCCTAACACTGAAGCTTTCTTT
>14|TRBJ1-1|-|-|TRBV7-2
CASSLYGLNTEAFF
TGTGCCAGCAGCTTATATGGACTTAACACTGAAGCTTTCTTT
>14|TRBJ1-6|-|-|TRBV6-4
CASSVTPGNSPLHF
TGTGCCAGCAGTGTAACACCAGGGAACTCACCCCTCCACTTT
>18|TRBJ2-7|-|-|TRBV19
CASSGQQGSVTRTYEQYF
TGTGCCAGTAGTGGACAACAGGGTTCCGTAACCCGGACTTACGAGCAGTACTTC
>15|TRBJ2-2|TRBD2|-|TRBV19
CASSTPGGPRGELFF
TGTGCCAGTAGTACGCCGGGAGGGCCGCGCGGGGAGCTGTTTTTT
>15|TRBJ2-7|-|-|TRBV5-4
CASSLVGADSYEQYF
TGTGCCAGCAGCTTGGTAGGGGCTGACTCCTACGAGCAGTACTTC
>17|TRBJ2-7|TRBD1|-|TRBV13
CASSWTGWTGSVYEQYF
TGTGCCAGCAGCTGGACAGGGTGGACCGGGTCTGTTTACGAGCAGTACTTC
>13|TRBJ1-5|-|-|TRBV30
CAWSKGEGQPQHF
TGTGCCTGGAGTAAGGGCGAGGGTCAGCCCCAGCATTTT
>16|TRBJ2-2|TRBD1|-|TRBV7-9
CASSPPGQGNTGELFF
TGTGCCAGCAGCCCCCCGGGACAGGGGAACACCGGGGAGCTGTTTTTT
>15|TRBJ1-1|-|-|TRBV18
CASSPGLTGQGEAFF
TGTGCCAGCTCCCCCGGCCTCACCGGACAAGGTGAAGCTTTCTTT
>13|TRBJ2-2|-|-|TRBV19
CASSTRGTGELFF
TGTGCCAGTAGTACTCGCGGCACCGGGGAGCTGTTTTTT
>16|TRBJ2-4|TRBD2|-|TRBV28
CASSQSGKSAKNIQYF
TGTGCCAGCAGCCAGAGCGGGAAAAGCGCCAAAAACATTCAGTACTTC
>14|TRBJ1-4|-|-|TRBV18
CASSPSHSKEKLFF
TGTGCCAGCTCACCAAGCCACTCCAAGGAAAAACTGTTTTTT
>15|TRBJ1-1|TRBD1|few|TRBV5-1
CASSLKPGGGTEAFF
TGCGCCAGCAGCTTGAAACCAGGGGGTGGCACTGAAGCTTTCTTT
>18|TRBJ2-2|TRBD1|-|TRBV11-2
CASSPIWTGGRGTGELFF
TGTGCCAGCAGCCCAATTTGGACAGGGGGCCGCGGCACCGGGGAGCTGTTTTTT
>12|TRBJ2-7|-|few|TRBV3-1/TRBV3-2
CASSRGEMQQYF
TGTGCCAGCAGCCGCGGCGAGATGCAGCAGTACTTC
>15|TRBJ2-7|TRBD2|-|TRBV6-5
CASTLSGAAAYEQYF
TGTGCCAGCACCTTAAGCGGGGCCGCGGCCTACGAGCAGTACTTC
>17|TRBJ2-3|TRBD2|-|TRBV7-2
CASSPRLAGAGTDTQYF
TGTGCCAGCAGCCCAAGACTAGCGGGAGCGGGTACAGATACGCAGTATTTT
>16|TRBJ2-1|-|-|TRBV21-1
CASSKALRPSNNEQFF
TGTGCCAGCAGCAAAGCGCTGCGGCCGTCTAACAATGAGCAGTTCTTC
>13|TRBJ1-1|TRBD1|-|TRBV2
CASRFEGATEAFF
TGTGCCAGCAGATTTGAGGGGGCGACTGAAGCTTTCTTT
>15|TRBJ2-3|-|-|TRBV5-4
CASSLATASTDTQYF
TGTGCCAGCAGCTTGGCGACAGCTAGCACAGATACGCAGTATTTT
>15|TRBJ1-6|-|-|TRBV3-1/TRBV3-2
CASSQGVGTPPPLHF
TGTGCCAGCAGCCAAGGGGTTGGGACACCGCCTCCCCTCCACTTT
>15|TRBJ1-2|TRBD1|-|TRBV6-5
CASSTIQGAGYGYTF
TGTGCCAGCAGTACAATTCAGGGGGCAGGCTATGGCTACACCTTC
>16|TRBJ2-5|-|-|TRBV28
CASTPATGPLQETQYF
TGTGCCAGCACCCCAGCTACAGGACCACTCCAAGAGACCCAGTACTTC
>15|TRBJ1-5|TRBD1|once|TRBV5-1
CASSWDSSSNQPQHF
TGCGCCAGCAGCTGGGACAGTTCTAGCAATCAGCCCCAGCATTTT
>11|TRBJ2-3|-|-|TRBV3-1/TRBV3-2
CASSQGDTQYF
TGTGCCAGCAGCCAGGGCGATACGCAGTATTTT